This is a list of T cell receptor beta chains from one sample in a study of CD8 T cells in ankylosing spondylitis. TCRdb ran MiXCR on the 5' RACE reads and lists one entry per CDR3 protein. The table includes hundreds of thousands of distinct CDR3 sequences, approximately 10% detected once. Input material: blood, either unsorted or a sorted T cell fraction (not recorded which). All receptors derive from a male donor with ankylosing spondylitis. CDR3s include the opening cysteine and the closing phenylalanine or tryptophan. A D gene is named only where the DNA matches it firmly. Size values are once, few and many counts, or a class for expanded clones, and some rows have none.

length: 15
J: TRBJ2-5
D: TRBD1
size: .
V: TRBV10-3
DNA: TGTGCCATCAGTAAAGGGACAGGGGGGCAAGAGACCCAGTACTTC
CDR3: CAISKGTGGQETQYF

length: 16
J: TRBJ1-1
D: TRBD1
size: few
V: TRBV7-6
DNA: TGTGCCAGCAGCCGCGGACAGGGTTTTTGGAACACTGAAGCTTTCTTT
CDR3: CASSRGQGFWNTEAFF

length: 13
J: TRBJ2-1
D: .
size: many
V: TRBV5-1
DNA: TGCGCCAGCAGCTTGGAGTCCCGCTATGAGCAGTTCTTC
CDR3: CASSLESRYEQFF

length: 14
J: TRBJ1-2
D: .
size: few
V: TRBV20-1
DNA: TGCAGTGCTAGCGTAAGGTCACGGGTTCGTGGCTACACCTTC
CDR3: CSASVRSRVRGYTF

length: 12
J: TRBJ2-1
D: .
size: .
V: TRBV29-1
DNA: TGCAGCGTTGTGACTCCTTACACTGAGCAGTTCTTC
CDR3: CSVVTPYTEQFF

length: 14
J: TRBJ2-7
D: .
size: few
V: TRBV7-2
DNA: TGTGCCAGCAGCTTAAGAGGACTTACCTACGAGCAGTACTTC
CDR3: CASSLRGLTYEQYF

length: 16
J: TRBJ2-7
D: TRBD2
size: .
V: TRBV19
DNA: TGTGCCAGTAGTATAGCTCAGTTCGGGAGGTCCTACGAGCAGTACTTC
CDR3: CASSIAQFGRSYEQYF

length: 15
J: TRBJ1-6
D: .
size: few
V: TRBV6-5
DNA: TGTGCCAGCAGTTGGGAACAGGGTCCTTATTCACCCCTCCACTTT
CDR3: CASSWEQGPYSPLHF

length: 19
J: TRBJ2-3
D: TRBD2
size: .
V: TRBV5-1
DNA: TGCGCCAGCAGCTTGGACCCTAGCGGGGTATCACCGGGCACAGATACGCAGTATTTT
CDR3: CASSLDPSGVSPGTDTQYF

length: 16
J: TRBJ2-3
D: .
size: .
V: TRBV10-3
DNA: TGTGCCATCAGTGAGCGCGGGTTGTTTAGCACAGATACGCAGTATTTT
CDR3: CAISERGLFSTDTQYF

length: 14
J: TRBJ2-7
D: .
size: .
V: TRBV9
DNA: TGTGCCAGCAGCGTAGCTCCCGCGGCGCACGAGCAGTACTTC
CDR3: CASSVAPAAHEQYF

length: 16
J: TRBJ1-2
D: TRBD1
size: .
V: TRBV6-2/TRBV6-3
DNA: TGTGCCAGCAGCATACTGGGGACAGTCGATACCTATGGCTACACCTTC
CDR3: CASSILGTVDTYGYTF

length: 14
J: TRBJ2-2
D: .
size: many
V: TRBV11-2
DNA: TGTGCCAGCAGCTTAAGGACGAACACCGGGGAGCTGTTTTTT
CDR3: CASSLRTNTGELFF

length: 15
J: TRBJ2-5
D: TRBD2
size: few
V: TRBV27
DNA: TGTGCCAGCCGGAGACTAGCGGGATTGCGAGAGACCCAGTACTTC
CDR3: CASRRLAGLRETQYF

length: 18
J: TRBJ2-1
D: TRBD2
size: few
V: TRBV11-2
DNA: TGTGCCAGCAGACGGGCTCTAGCGGGGCTGAGCTCCTACAATGAGCAGTTCTTC
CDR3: CASRRALAGLSSYNEQFF

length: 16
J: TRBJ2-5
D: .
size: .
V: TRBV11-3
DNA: TGTGCCAGCAGCCCCCTGGGGGGCCGAAGCCAGGAGACCCAGTACTTC
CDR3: CASSPLGGRSQETQYF

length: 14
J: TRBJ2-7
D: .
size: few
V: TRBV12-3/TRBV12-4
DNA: TGTGCCAGCAGTCAAAGATCGAGCTCCTACGAGCAGTACTTC
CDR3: CASSQRSSSYEQYF

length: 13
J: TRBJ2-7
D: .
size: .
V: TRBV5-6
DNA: TGTGCCAGCATCCGGCAGGGCCGAGACGAGCAGTACTTC
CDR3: CASIRQGRDEQYF

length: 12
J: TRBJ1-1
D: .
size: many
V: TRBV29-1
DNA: TGCAGCGCACATTGGGGGAACACTGAAGCTTTCTTT
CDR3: CSAHWGNTEAFF

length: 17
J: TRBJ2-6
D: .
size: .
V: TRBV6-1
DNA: TGTGCCAGCAGTCCCGCGGGGCAAAGCTCTGGGGCCAACGTCCTGACTTTC
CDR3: CASSPAGQSSGANVLTF

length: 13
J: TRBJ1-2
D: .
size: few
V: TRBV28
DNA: TGTGCCAGCACCCTCGGTCGGCCGGTTGGCTACACCTTC
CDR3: CASTLGRPVGYTF

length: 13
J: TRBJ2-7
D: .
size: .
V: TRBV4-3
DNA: TGCGCCAGCAGTCGGACCTTGACCGTGGAGCAGTACTTC
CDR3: CASSRTLTVEQYF

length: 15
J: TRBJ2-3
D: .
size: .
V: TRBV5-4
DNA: TGTGCCAGCAGGCCGGACGGCTCTAGCACAGATACGCAGTATTTT
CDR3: CASRPDGSSTDTQYF

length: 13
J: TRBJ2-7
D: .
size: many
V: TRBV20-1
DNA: TGCAGTGCTAGAGATCTACGGCTAGACGAGCAGTACTTC
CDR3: CSARDLRLDEQYF

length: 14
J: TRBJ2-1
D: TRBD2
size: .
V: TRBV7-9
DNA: TGTGCCAGCAGCTTCCGCACTAGCGGGAGTGAGCAGTTCTTC
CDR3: CASSFRTSGSEQFF

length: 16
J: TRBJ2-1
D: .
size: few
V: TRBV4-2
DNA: TGTGCCAGCAGCCAACCACCTGGCGGAGTTAACAATGAGCAGTTCTTC
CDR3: CASSQPPGGVNNEQFF

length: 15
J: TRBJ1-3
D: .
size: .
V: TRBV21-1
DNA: TGTGCCAGCAGCAAGGCGCAGGGATCTGGAAACACCATATATTTT
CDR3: CASSKAQGSGNTIYF

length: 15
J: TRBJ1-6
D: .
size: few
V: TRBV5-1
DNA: TGCGCCAGCAGCCGGTCGACAGCTAATAATTCACCCCTCCACTTT
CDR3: CASSRSTANNSPLHF

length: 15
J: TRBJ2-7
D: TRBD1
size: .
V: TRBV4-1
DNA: TGCGCCAGCAGCCAAGGGGACAGGGATCTAGGCGAGCAGTACTTC
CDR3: CASSQGDRDLGEQYF

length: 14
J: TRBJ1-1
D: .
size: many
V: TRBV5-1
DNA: TGCGCCAGCAGCTTACAGGATATGAACACTGAAGCTTTCTTT
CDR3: CASSLQDMNTEAFF

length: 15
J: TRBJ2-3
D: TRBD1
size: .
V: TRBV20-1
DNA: TGCAGTGCTGAGGGACAGGGGGCCGGCACAGATACGCAGTATTTT
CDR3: CSAEGQGAGTDTQYF

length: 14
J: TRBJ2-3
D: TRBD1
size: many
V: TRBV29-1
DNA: TGCAGCTCGACCGGGACAGGGTCCACAGATACGCAGTATTTT
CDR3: CSSTGTGSTDTQYF